A single sample gave rise to the 29 T cell receptor beta chains below, sequenced in a study of CD8 T cells in Susac syndrome. The authors reverse transcribed roughly 0.5 to 1 ug RNA with random hexamers. From the immunoSEQ multiplex PCR reads, TCRdb called clonotypes with MiXCR, one entry per CDR3 protein. The data show about 130,000 distinct CDR3 sequences, approximately 95% seen once. What was sequenced was CD8+ T cells from PBMCs. Receptor source: a human donor with Susac syndrome.

This chain connects TRBV9 to TRBJ2-3, with a possible D match to TRBD2 (6 bases). Germline CDR1 and CDR2: SGDLS and YYNGEE. The CDR3 spans 13 residues. V was trimmed by 2 bases and J by 6 bases, leaving 10 bases between them. The CDR3 sequence: CASSVGGRDTQYF. CDR3 nucleotide sequence: TGTGCCAGCAGCGTTGGAGGGAGGGATACGCAGTATTTT.

V gene TRBV7-9 combines with J gene TRBJ1-2; weak D call: TRBD1 (5 bases). Germline CDR1 and CDR2: SEHNR and FQNEAQ (reference sequence). CDR3 length: 14 amino acids. Deletions cut 9 bases from V and 4 bases from J, with 18 bases between. CDR3 sequence reads: CARGEIRATYGYTF. The CDR3 DNA reads TGTGCCAGGGGGGAAATACGAGCGACCTATGGCTACACCTTC.

The genes are TRBV7-6 and TRBJ2-1; tentative D call: TRBD2 (6 bases). This CDR3 has 16 residues. Trimming removed 3 bases from V and 4 bases from J, with 16 bases in between. Germline CDR1 SGHVS, CDR2 FNYEAQ. The CDR3 DNA reads TGTGCCAGCAGCTTTGGGGCTAGCGCAGGTTACAATGAGCAGTTCTTC. Translation gives CASSFGASAGYNEQFF.

This chain links TRBV27 with TRBJ1-1; D not certain. Germline loops: CDR1 MNHEY, CDR2 SMNVEV (reference sequence). This CDR3 spans 14 amino acids. V dropped 5 bases and J dropped 4 bases, with 14 bases sitting between them. CDR3 residues: CASSPNNFGTEAFF. The DNA of the CDR3 is TGTGCCAGCAGTCCGAATAATTTTGGCACTGAAGCTTTCTTT.

Only a few counts were recorded for this clonotype. J is TRBJ2-7 and V is TRBV11-2; 7 bases agree with TRBD1. This CDR3 spans 14 amino acids. Germline loops: CDR1 SGHAT, CDR2 FQNNGV. V lost 4 bases, J lost 1 base, and 4 bases stayed unmatched. Here the CDR3 reads CASSSGTESYEQYF. The CDR3 nucleotides are TGTGCCAGCAGCTCCGGGACAGAGTCCTACGAGCAGTACTTC.

J is TRBJ1-1 and V is TRBV28, with 7 positions matching TRBD1. Germline V CDR1 and CDR2: MDHEN, SYDVKM. After removal of 2 bases from V and 4 bases from J, the junction contained 1 base not matched to a gene. The CDR3 contains 13 residues. The CDR3 bases are TGTGCCAGCAGTTTAAGGGACAGCACTGAAGCTTTCTTT. This gives the protein CASSLRDSTEAFF. Using reference TRBV28 and TRBJ1-1 for the parts outside the CDR3, the full variable domain is DVKVTQSSRYLVKRTGEKVFLECVQDMDHENMFWYRQDPGLGLRLIYFSYDVKMKEKGDIPEGYSVSREKKERFSLILESASTNQTSMYLCASSLRDSTEAFFGQGTRLTVV.

The rearrangement joins TRBV27 to TRBJ2-1; 11 bases align to TRBD1. This CDR3 spans 14 amino acids. CDR1 and CDR2 (germline): MNHEY, SMNVEV (reference sequence). V trimming: 3 bases; J trimming: 7 bases; junction bases outside the gene matches: 2. The CDR3 spells CASSFGTGGNEQFF. The DNA of the CDR3 is TGTGCCAGCAGTTTTGGGACAGGGGGTAATGAGCAGTTCTTC.

The chain carries TRBV19 and TRBJ1-2, with TRBD1 matching over 10 bases. The junction had 5 bases not matched to a gene; V was cut back by 7 bases and J by 9 bases. The CDR3 runs 12 residues. Germline CDR1 and CDR2: LNHDA and SQIVND (reference sequence). CDR3 sequence (DNA): TGTGCCAGTACCGGGACAGGGGACAGCTACACCTTC. This gives the protein CASTGTGDSYTF.

This clonotype has just one count. The rearrangement uses TRBV5-1 and TRBJ2-3; 7 bases match TRBD1. The trim removed 4 bases at V and 0 bases at J, leaving 5 bases unmatched. Germline assignment: CDR1 SGHRS and CDR2 YFSETQ. The CDR3 length is 15 residues. CDR3 sequence reads: CASSKGQASTDTQYF. The CDR3 coding sequence is TGCGCCAGCAGCAAAGGACAGGCTAGCACAGATACGCAGTATTTT.

The chain carries TRBV9 and TRBJ2-1, with 11 bases matching TRBD1. Germline lookup yields CDR1 SGDLS and CDR2 YYNGEE. This CDR3 is 16 amino acids long. After removal of 0 bases from V and 7 bases from J, the junction contained 6 bases not matched to a gene. The DNA of the CDR3 is TGTGCCAGCAGCGTAGAAAGAGGACAGGGGGCAAATGAGCAGTTCTTC. This codes for CASSVERGQGANEQFF.

CDR3 residues: CAISESPVLFSSYEQYF. The CDR3 DNA reads as TGTGCCATCAGTGAGTCCCCAGTTCTTTTTAGCTCCTACGAGCAGTACTTC. J is TRBJ2-7 and V is TRBV10-3; D is undetermined. V lost 0 bases and J 0 bases, leaving 15 bases between the germline ends. Germline V lookup: CDR1 ENHRY, CDR2 SYGVKD. The CDR3 loop spans 17 amino acids.

The chain employs TRBV7-3 and TRBJ2-7; 10 bases agree with TRBD2. V was pared by 6 bases and J by 4 bases, with 12 bases of the junction left unmatched. The CDR3 sequence is 16 residues long. Germline CDR1 and CDR2: SGHTA and FQGTGA. The CDR3: CASRVWGLAGAYEQYF. CDR3 nucleotides: TGTGCCAGCAGGGTATGGGGTCTAGCGGGAGCGTACGAGCAGTACTTC. Supplemented by reference TRBV7-3 and TRBJ2-7, the full variable domain reads GAGVSQTPSNKVTEKGKYVELRCDPISGHTALYWYRQSLGQGPEFLIYFQGTGAADDSGLPNDRFFAVRPEGSVSTLKIQRTERGDSAVYLCASRVWGLAGAYEQYFGPGTRLTVT.

This sequence joins TRBV9 and TRBJ1-1; D is unclear. The CDR3 covers 14 residues. V lost 2 bases and J 2 bases, leaving 10 bases between the germline ends. CDR1 is SGDLS, CDR2 YYNGEE, per germline. The CDR3 sequence: CASSVEGVNTEAFF. The CDR3 DNA follows: TGTGCCAGCAGCGTCGAGGGAGTCAACACTGAAGCTTTCTTT.

The chain joins TRBV27 to TRBJ1-2; D gene uncertain. CDR1 is MNHEY, CDR2 SMNVEV, per germline (reference sequence). The CDR3 has 11 residues. Trimming stripped 10 bases from V and 1 base from J, with 7 bases between. As DNA, the CDR3 is TGTGCCAACAGAGATAACTATGGCTACACCTTC. It is translated as CANRDNYGYTF.

The chain uses TRBV4-1 and TRBJ2-7, with a tentative D call TRBD2 (6 bases). The CDR3 sequence is 13 residues long. Trimming removed 0 bases from V and 5 bases from J, with 8 bases in between. Germline-derived CDR1 and CDR2 are MGHRA and YSYEKL. CDR3 DNA sequence: TGCGCCAGCAGCCAAGAGTCGGGGGACGAGCAGTACTTC. Amino acid sequence: CASSQESGDEQYF.

The chain uses TRBV7-9 and TRBJ2-5, with D tentatively TRBD2 (5 bases). Trimming removed 0 bases at V and 4 bases at J, with 9 bases between. Germline V gene data show CDR1 as SEHNR and CDR2 as FQNEAQ (reference sequence). The CDR3 is 14 residues long. The DNA of the CDR3 is TGTGCCAGCAGCTTAGCGGAGGAGTCAGAGACCCAGTACTTC. It codes for CASSLAEESETQYF.

The chain combines TRBV15 with TRBJ2-3, with 10 bases identical to TRBD2. The germline CDR1 and CDR2 sequences are LNHNV and YYDKDF (reference sequence). V trimming: 0 bases; J trimming: 3 bases; junction bases outside the gene matches: 3. The CDR3 is 16 amino acids. In DNA, the CDR3 is TGTGCCACCAGCAGAGAAGCGGGAGGGGGAACAGATACGCAGTATTTT. Its protein product is CATSREAGGGTDTQYF.

The rearrangement joins TRBV14 to TRBJ1-2; TRBD1 matches 9 bases. J was trimmed by 13 bases and V by 4 bases; bases with no gene match: 16. This CDR3 contains 15 residues. Germline loops: CDR1 SGHDN, CDR2 FVKESK. The DNA of the CDR3 is TGTGCCAGCAGCCTACCGGGACAGGGATTCATTCTATCCACCTTC. Translated: CASSLPGQGFILSTF. Filled out from reference TRBV14 and TRBJ1-2, the complete variable domain reads EAGVTQFPSHSVIEKGQTVTLRCDPISGHDNLYWYRRVMGKEIKFLLHFVKESKQDESGMPNNRFLAERTGGTYSTLKVQPAELEDSGVYFCASSLPGQGFILSTFGSGTRLTVV.

V and J are TRBV12-3 or TRBV12-4 and TRBJ1-2; 7 nucleotides line up with TRBD1. Germline trimming cut 5 bases from V and 4 bases from J; bases unmatched to any gene: 7. The CDR3 is 14 residues long. The CDR3 protein is CASSPGGIGYGYTF. The CDR3 DNA reads as TGTGCCAGCAGTCCAGGGGGGATTGGCTATGGCTACACCTTC.

This chain links TRBV3-1 with TRBJ2-7, with a tentative D call TRBD2 (5 bases). Trimming removed 0 bases at V and 3 bases at J, with 15 bases between. Germline V gene lookup returns CDR1 LGHDT and CDR2 YNNKEL (reference sequence). The CDR3 runs 16 residues. The CDR3 nucleotides read TGTGCCAGCAGCCAAGAATGGGGAGAATCGGGCTACGAGCAGTACTTC. Translation: CASSQEWGESGYEQYF.

This CDR3 reads CASSFGLQGGYTF. The CDR3 DNA follows: TGTGCCAGCAGTTTTGGGTTGCAGGGTGGCTACACCTTC. This rearrangement joins TRBV12-3 or TRBV12-4 to TRBJ1-2; the D gene is possibly TRBD1 (5 bases). Trimming left V 3 bases short and J 7 bases short, with 12 bases between. CDR3 length: 13 amino acids.

The chain couples TRBV7-9 to TRBJ2-5; D unresolved. Trimming left V 6 bases short and J 9 bases short, with 17 bases between. This CDR3 comprises 13 residues. In germline, CDR1 is SEHNR, CDR2 FQNEAQ (reference sequence). In nucleotides, the CDR3 is TGTGCCAGCAGTGGGGTGCCTTTGACTGCCCAGTACTTC. The encoded protein is CASSGVPLTAQYF.

V usage is TRBV5-1 and J usage is TRBJ2-1; D unresolved. Trimming removed 4 bases at V and 9 bases at J, with 14 bases between. The germline CDR1 and CDR2 sequences are SGHRS and YFSETQ. The CDR3 is 13 amino acids. CDR3 sequence reads: CASSRPSHPEQFF. CDR3 nucleotides: TGCGCCAGCAGCCGCCCCTCCCATCCTGAGCAGTTCTTC.

The V call is TRBV5-6, the J call TRBJ1-3; no definite D call. Germline loops: CDR1 SGHDT, CDR2 YYEEEE. The V and J ends lost 0 bases and 2 bases respectively, with 9 bases between them. The CDR3 spans 15 residues. CDR3 in amino acids: CASSLVAEAGNTIYF. The CDR3 DNA reads TGTGCCAGCAGCTTGGTGGCTGAAGCTGGAAACACCATATATTTT.

The chain employs TRBV3-1 and TRBJ2-3; no definite D call. The V and J ends lost 0 bases and 0 bases respectively, with 7 bases between them. The germline V gene has CDR1 LGHDT and CDR2 YNNKEL (reference sequence). This CDR3 comprises 15 residues. The CDR3 sequence is CASSQDETSTDTQYF. Written as DNA, the CDR3 is TGTGCCAGCAGCCAAGATGAGACAAGCACAGATACGCAGTATTTT.

The chain couples TRBV14 to TRBJ2-2; D gene uncertain. The CDR3 loop spans 12 amino acids. V dropped 2 bases and J dropped 6 bases, with 4 bases sitting between them. The germline V gene encodes CDR1 SGHDN and CDR2 FVKESK. The CDR3 coding sequence is TGTGCCAGCAGCCAAATGGCCGGGGAGCTGTTTTTT. It encodes CASSQMAGELFF.

V usage is TRBV6-5 and J usage is TRBJ1-2, with D hard to call. CDR1 MNHEY and CDR2 SVGAGI come from the germline V gene. V lost 6 bases and J lost 2, with 13 bases in between. The CDR3 has 14 amino acids. Here the CDR3 DNA reads TGTGCCAGCAGCCCAGGATTCCTAAACTATGGCTACACCTTC. This gives the protein CASSPGFLNYGYTF.

This clonotype showed up just a few times. V usage is TRBV7-2 and J usage is TRBJ1-5; 8 bases map to TRBD1. Germline V lookup: CDR1 SGHTA, CDR2 FQGNSA. J gave up 2 bases and V 3 bases, and 0 bases lay outside the gene matches. The length of the CDR3 is 14 residues. The CDR3 nucleotides are TGTGCCAGCAGCTTGACAGGGGGCAATCAGCCCCAGCATTTT. Amino acid sequence: CASSLTGGNQPQHF.

The chain carries TRBV5-4 and TRBJ2-1, with 9 bases matching TRBD2. This CDR3 comprises 15 residues. Germline-derived CDR1 and CDR2 are SGHNT and YYREEE (reference sequence). V lost 0 bases to trimming and J lost 6 bases; unmatched junction nucleotides: 4. The CDR3 nucleotides read TGTGCCAGCAGCTTGGAGGTAGCGGGAGCCAATGAGCAGTTCTTC. This gives the protein CASSLEVAGANEQFF.